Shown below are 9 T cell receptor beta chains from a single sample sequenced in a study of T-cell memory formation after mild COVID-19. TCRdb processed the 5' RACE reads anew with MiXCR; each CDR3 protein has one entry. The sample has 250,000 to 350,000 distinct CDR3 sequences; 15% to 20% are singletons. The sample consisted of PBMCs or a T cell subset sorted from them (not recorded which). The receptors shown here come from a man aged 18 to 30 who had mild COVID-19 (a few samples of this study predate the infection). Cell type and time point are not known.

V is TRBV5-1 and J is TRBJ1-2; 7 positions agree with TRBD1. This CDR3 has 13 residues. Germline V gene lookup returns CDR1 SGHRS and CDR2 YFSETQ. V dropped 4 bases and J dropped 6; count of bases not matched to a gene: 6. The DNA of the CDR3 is TGCGCCAGCAGCGCACAGGGGAGCGATGGCTACACCTTC. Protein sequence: CASSAQGSDGYTF. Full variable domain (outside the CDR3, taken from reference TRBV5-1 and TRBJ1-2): KAGVTQTPRYLIKTRGQQVTLSCSPISGHRSVSWYQQTPGQGLQFLFEYFSETQRNKGNFPGRFSGRQFSNSRSEMNVSTLELGDSALYLCASSAQGSDGYTFGSGTRLTVV.

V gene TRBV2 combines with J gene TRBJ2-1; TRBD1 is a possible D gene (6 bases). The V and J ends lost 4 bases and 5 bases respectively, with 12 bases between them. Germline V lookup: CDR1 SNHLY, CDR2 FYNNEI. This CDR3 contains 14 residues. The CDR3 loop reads CASSVWGRNNEQFF. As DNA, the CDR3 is TGTGCCAGCAGTGTATGGGGGCGAAACAATGAGCAGTTCTTC.

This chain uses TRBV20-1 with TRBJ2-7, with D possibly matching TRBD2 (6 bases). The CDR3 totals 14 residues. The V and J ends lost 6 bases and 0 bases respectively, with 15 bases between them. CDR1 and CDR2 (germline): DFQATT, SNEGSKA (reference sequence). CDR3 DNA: TGCAGTGCCAGTGGGGACTTAAGCTCCTACGAGCAGTACGTC. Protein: CSASGDLSSYEQYV.

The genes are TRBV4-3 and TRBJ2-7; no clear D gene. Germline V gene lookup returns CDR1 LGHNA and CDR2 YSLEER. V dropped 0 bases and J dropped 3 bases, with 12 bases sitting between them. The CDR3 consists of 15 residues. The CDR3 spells CASSQEWQRYYEQYF. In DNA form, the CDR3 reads TGCGCCAGCAGCCAAGAGTGGCAGAGATACTACGAGCAGTACTTC.

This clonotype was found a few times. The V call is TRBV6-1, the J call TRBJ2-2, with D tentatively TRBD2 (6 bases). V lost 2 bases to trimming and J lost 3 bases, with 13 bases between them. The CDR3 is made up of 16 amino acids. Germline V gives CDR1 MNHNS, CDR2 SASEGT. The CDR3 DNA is TGTGCCAGCAGTGAATTCTGGACTACCCACACCGGGGAGCTGTTTTTT. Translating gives CASSEFWTTHTGELFF.

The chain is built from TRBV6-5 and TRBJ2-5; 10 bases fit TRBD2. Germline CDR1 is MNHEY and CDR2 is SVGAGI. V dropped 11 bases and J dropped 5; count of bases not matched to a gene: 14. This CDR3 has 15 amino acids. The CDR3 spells CACSGASGSRETQYF. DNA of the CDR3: TGTGCCTGTTCAGGGGCTAGCGGGAGTCGCGAGACCCAGTACTTC.

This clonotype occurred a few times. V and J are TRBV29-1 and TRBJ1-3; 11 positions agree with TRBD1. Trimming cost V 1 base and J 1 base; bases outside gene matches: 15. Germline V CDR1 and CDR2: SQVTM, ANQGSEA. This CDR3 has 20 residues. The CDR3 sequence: CSVEALTGTGGSLSGNTIYF. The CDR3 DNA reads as TGCAGCGTTGAAGCCCTAACCGGGACAGGGGGATCGTTGTCTGGAAACACCATATATTTT.

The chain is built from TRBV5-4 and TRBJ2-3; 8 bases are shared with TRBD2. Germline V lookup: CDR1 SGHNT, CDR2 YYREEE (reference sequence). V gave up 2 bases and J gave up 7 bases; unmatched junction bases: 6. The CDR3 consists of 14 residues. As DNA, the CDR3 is TGTGCCAGCAGCTTCCGAGCGGGGGTAAATACGCAGTATTTT. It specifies CASSFRAGVNTQYF.

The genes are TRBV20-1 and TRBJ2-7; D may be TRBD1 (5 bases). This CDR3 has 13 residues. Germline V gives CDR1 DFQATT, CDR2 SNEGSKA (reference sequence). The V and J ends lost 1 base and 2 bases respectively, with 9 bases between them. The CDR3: CSARAQGPYEQYV. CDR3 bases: TGCAGTGCTAGAGCTCAGGGCCCCTACGAGCAGTACGTC.